This paragraph covers one T cell receptor (beta chain) sequence. In the original analysis: Estimation of nucleated cell counts was performed using reference gene primer amplification. Method: immunoSEQ multiplex PCR; TCRdb's copy keeps in-frame clones and lacks some. V, J and clone size derive from that table, while D and trimming were established from the DNA sequence. Of about 270,000 clones listed, roughly 86% are singletons. The data derive from a study of blood T cell repertoires in COVID-19. Study context: PBMCs, B-cell-depleted T cells, or T cells provided the cDNA or gDNA that made up the material.

Trimming took 3 bases from V and 2 from J; bases not matched to a gene: 4. From germline, CDR1 is SGHTA and CDR2 FQGTGA. This CDR3 comprises 15 residues. The TCR comes from a woman older than 75 with COVID-19, enrolled during active disease. What was sequenced was peripheral blood. This chain joins TRBV7-3 and TRBJ2-5; the match to TRBD1 covers 9 bases. CDR3 nucleotides: TGTGCCAGCAGCTTGGGACAGGGAAGACAAGAGACCCAGTACTTC. It encodes CASSLGQGRQETQYF.